This TCR beta chain was profiled in a study of T cell responses to AZD1222 COVID-19 vaccine. Whole-study findings and limits: No day 14 peak samples; only post-peak repertoires were characterized.

Assay: immunoSEQ multiplex PCR; the TCRdb copy retains only in-frame clones and omits some. The sample lists about 86,000 clones; about nine tenths were seen once. A few counts support this clone. Its matching antigen is unknown. Other nucleotide sequences from this sample produce the same CDR3. CDR3 length: 15 amino acids. Per the germline V gene, CDR1 is MNHNS and CDR2 is SASEGT. Trimming took 0 bases from V and 2 from J; bases not matched to a gene: 1. This sequence joins TRBV6-1 and TRBJ2-1, with 7 bases fitting TRBD1. The specimen comprised peripheral blood, sampled 28 days after the second AZD1222 dose. This TCR was recovered from an adult who received the AZD1222 COVID-19 vaccine. This chain's CDR3 is CASSEAGGTYNEQFF. CDR3 DNA sequence: TGTGCCAGCAGTGAAGCAGGGGGCACCTACAATGAGCAGTTCTTC.